Presented here are 15 T cell receptor beta chains from one specimen sequenced in a study of cytomegalovirus exposure and HLA in healthy donors. 60 Vbeta and 13 Jbeta primers were used in PCR. Libraries were prepared by immunoSEQ multiplex PCR; TCRdb keeps only in-frame clonotypes and omits some of them. The sample lists 57,000 or so clones, about 70% occurring once. Sequencing used PBMCs. Receptors originate from a woman aged 55-70 years in good health and CMV-seropositive.

CDR3 amino acids: CASSHDRNYGYTF. In nucleotides, the CDR3 is TGTGCCAGCAGCCATGACAGGAACTATGGCTACACCTTC. The V call is TRBV7-8, the J call TRBJ1-2, with a tentative D call TRBD1 (6 bases). Germline CDR1 is SGHVS and CDR2 is FQNEAQ. V lost 5 bases, J lost 2 bases, and 9 bases lay in between. The CDR3 covers 13 residues.

This clone was counted a few times. The V call is TRBV6-1, the J call TRBJ1-2, with 8 bases lining up with TRBD1. The CDR3 length is 14 residues. J lost 4 bases, V lost 2 bases, and 3 bases had no gene match. Looked up from germline, CDR1 is MNHNS and CDR2 is SASEGT. As DNA, the CDR3 is TGTGCCAGCAGTGAACCACAGGGGGGCTATGGCTACACCTTC. Protein product: CASSEPQGGYGYTF.

The chain recombines TRBV14 with TRBJ2-2, with D maybe TRBD1 (6 bases). V lost 2 bases and J 2 bases, leaving 12 bases between the germline ends. The CDR3 sequence is 16 residues long. CDR1 is SGHDN, CDR2 FVKESK, per germline. The CDR3 loop is CASSQWGPLNTGELFF. As DNA, the CDR3 is TGTGCCAGCAGCCAATGGGGGCCTCTAAACACCGGGGAGCTGTTTTTT.

The V and J genes are TRBV30 and TRBJ2-7; tentatively, D is TRBD2 (6 bases). Germline CDR1 and CDR2: GTSNPN and SVGIG (reference sequence). Trimming stripped 0 bases from V and 2 bases from J, with 11 bases between. This CDR3 contains 14 residues. CDR3 sequence reads: CAWSVAGNPYEQYF. The CDR3 nucleotides read TGTGCCTGGAGTGTGGCGGGGAACCCCTACGAGCAGTACTTC.

This clone was seen a few times. The chain joins TRBV4-2 to TRBJ1-2; 7 nucleotides align to TRBD1. Germline CDR1 is LGHNA and CDR2 is YNFKEQ. The CDR3 consists of 15 residues. After removal of 0 bases from V and 4 bases from J, the junction contained 5 bases not matched to a gene. The CDR3 DNA follows: TGTGCCAGCAGCCAAGACGGGGACAGATCCTATGGCTACACCTTC. The encoded protein is CASSQDGDRSYGYTF.

This chain links TRBV6-6 with TRBJ2-1; 10 bases are a match to TRBD1. V lost 5 bases to trimming and J lost 10 bases; unmatched junction nucleotides: 14. Germline V gene sequence: CDR1 MNHNY, CDR2 SVGAGI (reference sequence). The CDR3 runs to 16 residues. CDR3 coding DNA: TGTGCCAGCAGTCTCCAGTCCGGGACAGGGGATTACGAGCAGTTCTTC. Its translation: CASSLQSGTGDYEQFF.

With regard to this clone: Mismatch with germline at one junction end may stem from a read error. The chain couples TRBV7-9 to TRBJ2-7; 9 bases are shared with TRBD2. The CDR3 is made up of 15 amino acids. In germline, CDR1 is SEHNR, CDR2 FQNEAQ (reference sequence). The CDR3 loop is CSSGPPSGATYEQYF. In DNA, the CDR3 is TGTTCCAGCGGCCCCCCTAGCGGGGCCACCTACGAGCAGTACTTC.

This clone has a handful of counts. This chain connects TRBV27 to TRBJ1-1; D might be TRBD1 (5 bases). The V and J ends lost 4 bases and 6 bases respectively, with 12 bases between them. The germline V gene has CDR1 MNHEY and CDR2 SMNVEV (reference sequence). This CDR3 spans 13 amino acids. The CDR3 protein is CASSSLSRAEAFF. The CDR3 DNA sequence: TGTGCCAGCAGTTCCCTTAGCAGGGCTGAAGCTTTCTTT.

The chain uses TRBV10-3 and TRBJ1-2; TRBD1 matches 10 bases. CDR3 length: 14 amino acids. V lost 8 bases, J lost 2 bases, and 5 bases stayed unmatched. Germline CDR1 is ENHRY and CDR2 is SYGVKD. The CDR3 loop is CAISPGQGNYGYTF. In DNA form, the CDR3 reads TGTGCCATCTCCCCGGGACAGGGGAACTATGGCTACACCTTC.

This clone has just a few counts. The CDR3 spells CASASGNNEQFF. CDR3 in DNA: TGTGCCAGCGCTAGCGGAAACAATGAGCAGTTCTTC. The chain is built from TRBV6-1 and TRBJ2-1; 7 bases map to TRBD2. The V segment lost 8 bases and the J segment 5 bases; nucleotides outside the gene matches: 3. Looked up from germline, CDR1 is MNHNS and CDR2 is SASEGT. The CDR3 runs to 12 residues.

The chain carries TRBV9 and TRBJ2-3; D is possibly TRBD2 (5 bases). V lost 3 bases, J lost 0 bases, and 14 bases lay in between. Per the germline V gene, CDR1 is SGDLS and CDR2 is YYNGEE. This CDR3 spans 16 amino acids. The chain's CDR3 is CASSAGLATSTDTQYF. In DNA form, the CDR3 reads TGTGCCAGCAGCGCCGGACTTGCCACTAGCACAGATACGCAGTATTTT.

The rearrangement uses TRBV7-2 and TRBJ1-2; 10 bases match TRBD1. V trimming: 4 bases; J trimming: 10 bases; junction bases outside the gene matches: 9. CDR1 and CDR2 from the germline V gene are SGHTA and FQGNSA. CDR3 length: 14 amino acids. Written as DNA, the CDR3 is TGTGCCAGCAGCTACCAAGGACAGGGGGTAGACTACACCTTC. It is translated as CASSYQGQGVDYTF.

CDR3 sequence: CAAGQGNTIYF. The CDR3 DNA reads as TGTGCCGCAGGACAGGGGAACACCATATATTTT. The chain employs TRBV6-6 and TRBJ1-3; 9 bases match TRBD1. The germline CDR1 and CDR2 sequences are MNHNY and SVGAGI (reference sequence). The CDR3 consists of 11 residues. V trimming: 11 bases; J trimming: 7 bases; junction bases outside the gene matches: 3.

The chain uses TRBV7-4 and TRBJ2-7, with 15 positions matching TRBD2. The CDR3 covers 16 residues. CDR1 and CDR2 (germline): SGHVT, SQSDAQ. The V segment lost 2 bases and the J segment 4 bases; nucleotides outside the gene matches: 3. The CDR3 DNA follows: TGTGCCAGCAGCTTATTGGGACTAGCGGGGGGATACGAGCAGTACTTC. Translation: CASSLLGLAGGYEQYF.

The chain couples TRBV10-1 to TRBJ1-1; 9 bases map to TRBD1. Germline values: CDR1 WNHNN, CDR2 SYGVQD (reference sequence). The CDR3 loop spans 15 amino acids. The ends lost 0 bases at V and 2 bases at J; junction bases unmatched: 1. The DNA for the CDR3 is TGCGCCAGCAGTGAGTCGGGACAGGGAAACACTGAAGCTTTCTTT. Its protein is CASSESGQGNTEAFF.